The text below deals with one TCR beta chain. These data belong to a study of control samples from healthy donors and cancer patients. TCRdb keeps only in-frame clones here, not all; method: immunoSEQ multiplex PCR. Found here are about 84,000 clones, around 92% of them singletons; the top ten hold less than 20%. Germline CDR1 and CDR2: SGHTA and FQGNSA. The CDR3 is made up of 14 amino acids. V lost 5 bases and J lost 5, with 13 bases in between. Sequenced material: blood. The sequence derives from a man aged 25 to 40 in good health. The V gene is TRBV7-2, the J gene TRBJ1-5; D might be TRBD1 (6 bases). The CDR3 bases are TGTGCCAGCAGCACGGGACATCAATATCAGCCCCAGCATTTT. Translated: CASSTGHQYQPQHF.